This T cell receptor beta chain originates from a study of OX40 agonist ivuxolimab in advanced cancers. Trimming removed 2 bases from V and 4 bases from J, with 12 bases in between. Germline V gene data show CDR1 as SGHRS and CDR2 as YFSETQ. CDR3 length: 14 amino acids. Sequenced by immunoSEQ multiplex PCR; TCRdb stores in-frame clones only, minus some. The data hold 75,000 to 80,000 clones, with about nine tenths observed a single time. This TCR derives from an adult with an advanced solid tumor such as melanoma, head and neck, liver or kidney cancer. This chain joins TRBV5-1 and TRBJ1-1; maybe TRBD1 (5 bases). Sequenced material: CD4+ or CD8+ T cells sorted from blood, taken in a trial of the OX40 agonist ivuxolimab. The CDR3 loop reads CASSFGGASTEAFF. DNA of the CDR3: TGCGCCAGCAGCTTTGGGGGAGCGAGCACTGAAGCTTTCTTT.